The rows below give T cell receptor beta chains drawn from one sample of a study of blood T cell repertoires in COVID-19. Assay used: immunoSEQ multiplex PCR; TCRdb lists only in-frame clones, some missing. The sample has about 170,000 clones, around nine tenths seen once. The material sequenced was peripheral blood. These receptors were taken from a man in his fifties or sixties who had recovered from COVID-19. The CDR3 runs from the conserved cysteine through the conserved F or W.

CDR3: CASSFGRGTGYTF
J: TRBJ1-2
V: TRBV5-6

CDR3: CASSSSWRDTEAFF
J: TRBJ1-1
V: TRBV6-2/TRBV6-3

CDR3: CASSEGGSLETQYF
J: TRBJ2-5
V: TRBV2

CDR3: CATSRGGSSGNTIYF
J: TRBJ1-3
V: TRBV15

CDR3: CASSIGQGYEQYF
J: TRBJ2-7
V: TRBV19

CDR3: CASSLVERPRPGELFF
J: TRBJ2-2
V: TRBV7-7

CDR3: CASSPLAGVEETQYF
J: TRBJ2-5
V: TRBV18

CDR3: CATTMTGGKSGGYTF
J: TRBJ1-2
V: TRBV3-1/TRBV3-2

CDR3: CASSIPGQSISNYGYTF
J: TRBJ1-2
V: TRBV7-9

CDR3: CASSAQQGADAGETQYF
J: TRBJ2-5
V: TRBV9

CDR3: CASSKTGCFAGAGVAKNIQYF
J: TRBJ2-4
V: TRBV21-1

CDR3: CASSAGQVNNQPQHF
J: TRBJ1-5
V: TRBV6-5

CDR3: CASSRTTGQIYEQYF
J: TRBJ2-7
V: TRBV7-2

CDR3: CASTRVPGEKLFF
J: TRBJ1-4
V: TRBV3-1/TRBV3-2

CDR3: CASNDRGYEQYF
J: TRBJ2-7
V: TRBV2

CDR3: CASSQELTSGRTNTGELFF
J: TRBJ2-2
V: TRBV3-1/TRBV3-2

CDR3: CAPPGGGLLDEQYF
J: TRBJ2-7
V: TRBV10-3

CDR3: CASSSTKSSYNEQFF
J: TRBJ2-1
V: TRBV11-2

CDR3: CASSPLAGETYEQYF
J: TRBJ2-7
V: TRBV4-1

CDR3: CATTSGASNQPQHF
J: TRBJ1-5
V: TRBV15